This T cell receptor (beta chain) is from a study of identical twins. General study findings and limits: Twin pairs' shared out-of-frame alpha sequences were enriched in low generation probability. Modelling approaches yielded underestimates of out-of-frame TCR alpha sharing between monozygotic twins.

TCRdb ran MiXCR on the 5' RACE reads and lists one entry per CDR3 protein. This sample has hundreds of thousands of distinct CDR3 sequences, with about a fifth found just once. A word on this clonotype: Its target is unknown.

The length of the CDR3 is 15 residues. The junction had 5 bases not matched to a gene; V was cut back by 0 bases and J by 4 bases. These data were also filed under a second study, of yellow fever vaccine responses in identical twins.

The TCR comes from a woman aged 18-30 years in good health. Sequenced input: CD4+ T cells sorted from blood. The chain combines TRBV12-3 or TRBV12-4 with TRBJ2-5; 7 bases match TRBD2. The CDR3 nucleotides read TGTGCCAGCAGTTTAGCAGCGACTAGCCTAGAGACCCAGTACTTC. This codes for CASSLAATSLETQYF.